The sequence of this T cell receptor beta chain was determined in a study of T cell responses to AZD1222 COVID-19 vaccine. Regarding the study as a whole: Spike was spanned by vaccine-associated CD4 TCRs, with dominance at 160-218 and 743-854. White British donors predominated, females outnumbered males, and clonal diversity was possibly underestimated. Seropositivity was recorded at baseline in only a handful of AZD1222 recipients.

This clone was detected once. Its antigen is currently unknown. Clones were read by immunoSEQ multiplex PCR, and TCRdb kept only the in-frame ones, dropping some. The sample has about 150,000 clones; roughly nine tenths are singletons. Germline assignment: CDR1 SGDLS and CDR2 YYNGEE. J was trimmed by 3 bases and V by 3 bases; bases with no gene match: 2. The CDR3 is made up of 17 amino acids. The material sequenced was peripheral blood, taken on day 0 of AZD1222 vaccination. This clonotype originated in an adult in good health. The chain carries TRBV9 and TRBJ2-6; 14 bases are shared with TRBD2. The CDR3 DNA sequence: TGTGCCAGCAGCGGGACTAGCGGGGGGTTTGGGGCCAACGTCCTGACTTTC. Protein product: CASSGTSGGFGANVLTF.